The next 5 T cell receptor beta chains were all read from a single sample in a study of T-cell reconstitution after alpha-beta-depleted transplantation in children. As it was prepared, the TCRbeta library received unique molecular identifiers. Via MiXCR, TCRdb re-called the PCR reads, giving one row per CDR3 protein. Among about 980,000 distinct CDR3 sequences listed, around 30% were seen once. The sample was PBMCs, mostly from graft donor cells, taken 360 days after TCRalphabeta/CD19-depleted stem cell transplant. The receptors originated from a boy under three years old who had a stem cell transplant for SCID, so the T cells may come from the graft donor.

The chain recombines TRBV10-3 with TRBJ2-2; a weak D match, TRBD2 (5 bases). V was clipped by 4 bases and J by 4 bases, with 10 bases between them. Germline V gene sequence: CDR1 ENHRY, CDR2 SYGVKD. There are 14 residues in the CDR3. CDR3 bases: TGTGCCATCAGTGGATTCGCGGGCACCGGGGAGCTGTTTTTT. It codes for CAISGFAGTGELFF.

J is TRBJ2-4 and V is TRBV27, with D uncertain. The germline gives CDR1 MNHEY, CDR2 SMNVEV (reference sequence). The CDR3 loop spans 15 amino acids. Deletions cut 4 bases from V and 1 base from J, with 11 bases between. This chain's CDR3 is CASSSGFAAKNIQYF. The CDR3, as DNA: TGTGCCAGCAGTTCGGGCTTCGCGGCCAAAAACATTCAGTACTTC.

The sample holds a few counts of this clonotype. The gene calls are TRBV7-9 and TRBJ2-1; tentatively, D is TRBD2 (5 bases). The V gene's germline CDR1 is SEHNR and CDR2 FQNEAQ (reference sequence). The CDR3 has 15 residues. V lost 2 bases, J lost 0 bases, and 8 bases lay in between. CDR3 in DNA: TGTGCCAGCAGCTTATTCGGGGACTCCTACAATGAGCAGTTCTTC. It translates to CASSLFGDSYNEQFF.

J is TRBJ2-2 and V is TRBV10-3; D is ambiguous. Trimming cost V 3 bases and J 6 bases, with 5 bases left between them. Germline V gene data show CDR1 as ENHRY and CDR2 as SYGVKD. The length of the CDR3 is 12 residues. The CDR3 reads CAISEMSGELFF. CDR3 in DNA: TGTGCCATCAGTGAAATGTCCGGGGAGCTGTTTTTT.

The V call is TRBV6-5, the J call TRBJ2-3, with D possibly being TRBD1 or TRBD2 (5 bases each). Germline-derived CDR1 and CDR2 are MNHEY and SVGAGI. The CDR3 sequence is 12 residues long. With 9 bases removed from V and 6 bases from J, the gap between germline ends came to 13 bases. This chain's CDR3 is CASNRWEDTQYF. The CDR3 bases are TGTGCCAGTAACAGGTGGGAGGATACGCAGTATTTT.